This TCR beta chain was identified in a study of T cell repertoires in cytomegalovirus infection (dated by TCRdb to about 2019). With regard to the full study: Alongside well-studied HLA-B-restricted epitopes, the peptide stimulations were aimed at recently identified HLA-C-restricted CMV epitopes, whose presentation resists viral immunomodulation. The HLA type of each donor mattered for the analysis, because public TCR beta signatures pointed to carriage of CMV infection along with the matching HLA type.

Sequenced on an Illumina HiSeq 1500. TCRdb reprocessing: public reads trimmed at Q25 with fastp, clones called with MiXCR, in-frame beta chains kept. For every CDR3 protein sequence, its rows merge into one entry that carries the most common genes and DNA. This sample comprises some 71,000 distinct CDR3 sequences, under 30% of them detected only once. The top ten clones comprise about 60% of the sample. Overall study outcomes, separate from this receptor: In both this cohort and an independent roughly 350-donor cohort, the cumulative frequency of public TCR beta family members distinguished carriers of CMV infection plus the relevant HLA type. The ex vivo response was dominated by HLA-C-restricted CMV-specific TCR beta clonotypes, and the single most frequent clonotype in two of eight donors was supplied by these HLA-C-restricted clonotypes.

Only a few counts were recorded for this clonotype. What antigen it recognizes has not been identified. Per-base qualities were not stored, and no clone one base away is much larger. The germline V gene provides CDR1 SNHLY and CDR2 FYNNEI. CDR3 length: 15 amino acids, cysteine to phenylalanine. CDR3 DNA only is kept here, 45 bases in frame from base 1. The junction carries 14 bases between V and J, which are trimmed by 0 bases and 8 bases respectively. The treatment or condition label for this specimen denotes: in vitro stimulation with specific CMV peptide epitopes to enrich CMV-specific T cells. This chain is built from TRBV2 and TRBJ2-4; no D gene call is confident. The receptor was derived from a human donor in good health (CMV status not recorded). Some clones in this sample may be carry-over from other donors' samples. The starting material was CD8+ T cells from cultured PBMCs, obtained from culture after CMV antigen stimulation. The CDR3: CASSEAPPGRDIQYF. The DNA sequence is given as TGTGCCAGCAGTGAAGCGCCCCCGGGTAGGGACATTCAGTACTTC.